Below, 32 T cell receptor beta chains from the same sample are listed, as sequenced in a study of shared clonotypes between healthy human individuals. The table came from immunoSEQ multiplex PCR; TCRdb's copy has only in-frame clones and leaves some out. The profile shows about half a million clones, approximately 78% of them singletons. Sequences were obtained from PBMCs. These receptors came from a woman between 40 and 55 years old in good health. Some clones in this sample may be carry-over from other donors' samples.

CDR3 loop: CASRGVGAYEQYF. In DNA form, the CDR3 reads TGTGCCAGCAGGGGGGTTGGTGCCTACGAGCAGTACTTC. The V call is TRBV27, the J call TRBJ2-7; the D call may be TRBD1 or TRBD2 (5 bases each). Between the trimmed V and J ends, which lost 6 bases and 2 bases, there was a span of 11 bases. Germline-derived CDR1 and CDR2 are MNHEY and SMNVEV (reference sequence). The length of the CDR3 is 13 residues.

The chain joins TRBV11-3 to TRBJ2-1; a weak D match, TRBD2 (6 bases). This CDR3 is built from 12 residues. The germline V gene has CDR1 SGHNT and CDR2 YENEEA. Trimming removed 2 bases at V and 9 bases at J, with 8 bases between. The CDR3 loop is CASSLRGTEQFF. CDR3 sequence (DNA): TGTGCCAGCAGCTTACGGGGGACTGAGCAGTTCTTC.

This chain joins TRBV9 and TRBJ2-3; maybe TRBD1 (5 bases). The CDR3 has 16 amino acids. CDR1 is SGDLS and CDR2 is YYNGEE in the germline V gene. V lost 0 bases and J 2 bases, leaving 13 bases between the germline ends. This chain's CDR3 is CASSVEGSGNTDTQYF. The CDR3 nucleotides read TGTGCCAGCAGCGTAGAGGGTTCAGGGAACACAGATACGCAGTATTTT. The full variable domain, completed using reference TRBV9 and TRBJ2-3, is DSGVTQTPKHLITATGQRVTLRCSPRSGDLSVYWYQQSLDQGLQFLIQYYNGEERAKGNILERFSAQQFPDLHSELNLSSLELGDSALYFCASSVEGSGNTDTQYFGPGTRLTVL.

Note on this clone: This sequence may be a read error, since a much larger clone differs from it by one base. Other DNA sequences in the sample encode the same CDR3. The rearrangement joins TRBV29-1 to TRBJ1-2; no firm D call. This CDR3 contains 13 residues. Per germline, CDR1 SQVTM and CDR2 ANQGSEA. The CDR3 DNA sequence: TGCAGCGCATACAGACAAACTAACTACGGCTACACCTTC. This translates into CSAYRQTNYGYTF.

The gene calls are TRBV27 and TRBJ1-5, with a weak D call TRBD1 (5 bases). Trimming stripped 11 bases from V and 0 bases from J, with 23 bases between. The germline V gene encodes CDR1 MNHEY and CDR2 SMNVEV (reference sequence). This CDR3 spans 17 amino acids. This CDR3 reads CAYGGRSLGYSNQPQHF. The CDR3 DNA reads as TGTGCCTATGGGGGGAGATCACTTGGTTATAGCAATCAGCCCCAGCATTTT.

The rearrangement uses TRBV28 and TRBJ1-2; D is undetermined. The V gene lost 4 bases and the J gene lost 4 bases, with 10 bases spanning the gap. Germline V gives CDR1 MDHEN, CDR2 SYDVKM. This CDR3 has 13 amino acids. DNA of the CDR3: TGTGCCAGCAGTTCGAGTAACTTCTATGGCTACACCTTC. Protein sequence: CASSSSNFYGYTF.

The CDR3 DNA reads as TGTGCCAGCAGCTGGGGACAGGGGGTATTCGGCGAGCAGTACTTC. Encoded protein: CASSWGQGVFGEQYF. The chain joins TRBV11-2 to TRBJ2-7; TRBD1 aligns across 11 bases. The CDR3 is 15 amino acids. Germline lookup yields CDR1 SGHAT and CDR2 FQNNGV. The trim removed 4 bases at V and 6 bases at J, leaving 8 bases unmatched.

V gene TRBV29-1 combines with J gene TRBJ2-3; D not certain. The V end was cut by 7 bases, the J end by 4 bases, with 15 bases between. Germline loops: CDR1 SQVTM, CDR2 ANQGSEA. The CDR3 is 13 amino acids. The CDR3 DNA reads TGCAGCGAAGGTGGGTCGAGGCCAGATACGCAGTATTTT. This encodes CSEGGSRPDTQYF.

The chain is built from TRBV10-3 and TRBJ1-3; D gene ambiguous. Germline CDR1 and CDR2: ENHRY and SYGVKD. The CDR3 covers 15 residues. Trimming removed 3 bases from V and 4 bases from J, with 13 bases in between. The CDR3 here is CAISEGGSGGNTIYF. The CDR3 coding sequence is TGTGCCATCAGTGAAGGTGGGTCTGGCGGAAACACCATATATTTT.

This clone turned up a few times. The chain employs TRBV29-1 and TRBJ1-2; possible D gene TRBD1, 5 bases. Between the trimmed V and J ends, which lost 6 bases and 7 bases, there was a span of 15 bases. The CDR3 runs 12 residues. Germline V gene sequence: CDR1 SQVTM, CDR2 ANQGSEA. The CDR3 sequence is CSVAVGAGGYTF. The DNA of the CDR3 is TGCAGCGTGGCAGTCGGGGCCGGTGGCTACACCTTC.

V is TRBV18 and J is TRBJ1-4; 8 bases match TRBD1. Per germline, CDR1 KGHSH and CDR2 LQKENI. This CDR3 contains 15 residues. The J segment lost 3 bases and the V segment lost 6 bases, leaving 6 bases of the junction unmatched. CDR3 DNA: TGTGCCAGCTCCCCCGGGGGACAGGCTAATGAAAAACTGTTTTTT. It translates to CASSPGGQANEKLFF.

This CDR3 is CASTSAPGEQFF. Written as DNA, the CDR3 is TGTGCCAGCACCTCGGCCCCCGGCGAGCAGTTCTTC. The chain recombines TRBV6-6 with TRBJ2-1; D is undetermined. Trimming took off 7 bases at V and 10 bases at J, with 14 bases between the two ends. The CDR3 runs 12 residues. In germline, CDR1 is MNHNY, CDR2 SVGAGI (reference sequence).

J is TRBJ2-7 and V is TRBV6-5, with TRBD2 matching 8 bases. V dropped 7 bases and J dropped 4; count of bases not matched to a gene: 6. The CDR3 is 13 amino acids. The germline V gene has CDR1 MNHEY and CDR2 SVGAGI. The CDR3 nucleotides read TGTGCCAGCAACCGAGCGGGAGCGTACGAGCAGTACTTC. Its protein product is CASNRAGAYEQYF.

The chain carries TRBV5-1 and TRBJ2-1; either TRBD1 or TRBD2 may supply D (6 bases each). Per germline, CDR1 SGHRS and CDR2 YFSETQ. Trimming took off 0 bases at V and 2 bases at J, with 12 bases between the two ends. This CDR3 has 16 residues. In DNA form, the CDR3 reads TGCGCCAGCAGCTTGGGGGGGCCGGGGGCCTACAATGAGCAGTTCTTC. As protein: CASSLGGPGAYNEQFF.

CDR3 DNA: TGTGCCAGCAGCGTGACTAGCGGAGGTGGAAACATTCAGTACTTC. Protein: CASSVTSGGGNIQYF. The chain combines TRBV2 with TRBJ2-4, with 9 bases lining up with TRBD2. V shed 6 bases and J 6 bases; nucleotides not matched to a gene: 9. This CDR3 is 15 amino acids long. CDR1 SNHLY and CDR2 FYNNEI come from the germline V gene.

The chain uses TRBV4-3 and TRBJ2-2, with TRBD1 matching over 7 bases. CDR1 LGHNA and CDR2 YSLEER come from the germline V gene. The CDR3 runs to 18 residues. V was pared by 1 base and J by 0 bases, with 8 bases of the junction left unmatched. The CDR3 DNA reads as TGCGCCAGCAGCCAAGGAACTCCGGGACAGACGAACACCGGGGAGCTGTTTTTT. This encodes CASSQGTPGQTNTGELFF.

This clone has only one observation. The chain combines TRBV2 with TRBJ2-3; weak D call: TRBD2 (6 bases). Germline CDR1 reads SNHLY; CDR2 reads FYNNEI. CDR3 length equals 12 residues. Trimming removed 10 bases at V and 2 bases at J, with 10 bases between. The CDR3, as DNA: TGTGCCACTAGCGAGCTCACAGATACGCAGTATTTT. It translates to CATSELTDTQYF.

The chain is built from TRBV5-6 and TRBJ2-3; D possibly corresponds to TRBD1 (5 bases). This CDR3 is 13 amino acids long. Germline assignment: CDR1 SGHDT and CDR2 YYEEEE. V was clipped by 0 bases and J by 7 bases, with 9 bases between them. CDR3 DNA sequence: TGTGCCAGCAGCTTGGAGGACACCTATACGCAGTATTTT. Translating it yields CASSLEDTYTQYF.

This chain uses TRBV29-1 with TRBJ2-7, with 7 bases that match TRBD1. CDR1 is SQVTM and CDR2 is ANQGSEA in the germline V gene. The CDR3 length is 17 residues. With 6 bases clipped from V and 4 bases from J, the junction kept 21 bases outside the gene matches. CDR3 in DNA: TGCAGCGTCGTTTACCGTTCCGGGACAGCCATTCGATACGAGCAGTACTTC. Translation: CSVVYRSGTAIRYEQYF.

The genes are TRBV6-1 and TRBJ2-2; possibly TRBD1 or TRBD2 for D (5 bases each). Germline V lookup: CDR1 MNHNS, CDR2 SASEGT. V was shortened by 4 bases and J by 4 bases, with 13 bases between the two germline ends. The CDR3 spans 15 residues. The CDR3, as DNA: TGTGCCAGCAGTGTAGTACTTGGGGGCACCGGGGAGCTGTTTTTT. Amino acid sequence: CASSVVLGGTGELFF.

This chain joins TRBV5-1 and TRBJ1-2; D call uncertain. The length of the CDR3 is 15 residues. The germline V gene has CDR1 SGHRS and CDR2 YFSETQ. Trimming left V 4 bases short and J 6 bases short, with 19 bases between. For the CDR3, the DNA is TGCGCCAGCAGCCCGGACGGCTTACCAGGAGATGGCTACACCTTC. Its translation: CASSPDGLPGDGYTF.

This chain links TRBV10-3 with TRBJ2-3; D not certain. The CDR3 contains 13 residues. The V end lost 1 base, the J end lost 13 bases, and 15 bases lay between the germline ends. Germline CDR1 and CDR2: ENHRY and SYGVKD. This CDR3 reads CAISELGTLVEYF. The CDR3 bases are TGTGCCATCAGTGAGTTGGGAACGCTAGTCGAGTATTTT.

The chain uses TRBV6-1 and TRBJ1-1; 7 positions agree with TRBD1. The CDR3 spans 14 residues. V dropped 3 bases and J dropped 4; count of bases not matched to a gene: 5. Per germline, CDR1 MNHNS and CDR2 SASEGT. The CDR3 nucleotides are TGTGCCAGCAGTGAGCCCTACAGGGGCACTGAAGCTTTCTTT. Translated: CASSEPYRGTEAFF.

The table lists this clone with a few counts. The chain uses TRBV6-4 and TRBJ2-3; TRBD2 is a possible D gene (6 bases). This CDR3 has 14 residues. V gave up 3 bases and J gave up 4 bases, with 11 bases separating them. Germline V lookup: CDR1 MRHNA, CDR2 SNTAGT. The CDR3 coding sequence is TGTGCCAGCAGTGAAACCGGGACTTCAGATACGCAGTATTTT. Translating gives CASSETGTSDTQYF.

The CDR3 nucleotides are TGTGCCAGCAGCTTAGGTCCGCTTCCCCAAGAGACCCAGTACTTC. This sequence encodes CASSLGPLPQETQYF. V is TRBV11-2 and J is TRBJ2-5; D not resolved. CDR3 length: 15 amino acids. V was shortened by 1 base and J by 1 base, with 10 bases between the two germline ends. Per the germline V gene, CDR1 is SGHAT and CDR2 is FQNNGV.

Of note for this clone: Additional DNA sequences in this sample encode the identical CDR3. The CDR3 region is CASSLDRYNEQFF. CDR3 DNA: TGTGCCAGCAGCTTAGACAGATACAATGAGCAGTTCTTC. The J gene is TRBJ2-1, the V gene TRBV7-7; D call uncertain. The CDR3 contains 13 residues. Germline values: CDR1 SSHAT, CDR2 FNYEAQ (reference sequence). The V end lost 1 base, the J end lost 4 bases, and 5 bases lay between the germline ends.

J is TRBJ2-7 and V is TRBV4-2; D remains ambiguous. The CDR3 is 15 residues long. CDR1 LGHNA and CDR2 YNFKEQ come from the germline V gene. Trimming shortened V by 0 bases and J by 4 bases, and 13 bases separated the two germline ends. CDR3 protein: CASSQDQAANYEQYF. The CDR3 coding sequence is TGTGCCAGCAGCCAAGATCAAGCCGCAAATTACGAGCAGTACTTC.

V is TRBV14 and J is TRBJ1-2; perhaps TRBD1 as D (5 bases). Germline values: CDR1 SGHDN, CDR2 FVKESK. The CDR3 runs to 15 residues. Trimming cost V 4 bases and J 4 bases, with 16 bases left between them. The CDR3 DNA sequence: TGTGCCAGCAGCCCCCGGAGTAGGGGAGGCTATGGCTACACCTTC. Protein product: CASSPRSRGGYGYTF.

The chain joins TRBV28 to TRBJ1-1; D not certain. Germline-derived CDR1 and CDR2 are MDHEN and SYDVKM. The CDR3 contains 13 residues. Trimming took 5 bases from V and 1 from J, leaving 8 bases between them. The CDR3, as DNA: TGTGCCAGCAGTCGCGTGGGGAACACTGAAGCTTTCTTT. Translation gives CASSRVGNTEAFF.

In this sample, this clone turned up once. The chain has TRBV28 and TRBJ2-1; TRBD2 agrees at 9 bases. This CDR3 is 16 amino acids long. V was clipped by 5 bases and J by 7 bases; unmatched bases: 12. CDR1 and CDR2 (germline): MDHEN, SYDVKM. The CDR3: CASSPSGSGRGNEQFF. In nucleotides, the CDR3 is TGTGCCAGCAGTCCCTCGGGTAGCGGGAGAGGAAATGAGCAGTTCTTC.

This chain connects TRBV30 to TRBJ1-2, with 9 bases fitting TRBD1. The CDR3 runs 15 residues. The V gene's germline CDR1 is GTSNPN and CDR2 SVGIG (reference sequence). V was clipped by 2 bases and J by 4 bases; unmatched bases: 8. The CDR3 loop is CAWSYGTGYSYGYTF. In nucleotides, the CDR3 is TGTGCCTGGAGTTACGGGACAGGGTATTCCTATGGCTACACCTTC.

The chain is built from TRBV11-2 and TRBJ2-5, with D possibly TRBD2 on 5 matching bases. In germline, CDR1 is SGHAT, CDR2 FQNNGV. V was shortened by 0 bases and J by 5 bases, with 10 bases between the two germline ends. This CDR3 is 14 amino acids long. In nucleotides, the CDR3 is TGTGCCAGCAGCTTAGATCGCTTAGCGGAGACCCAGTACTTC. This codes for CASSLDRLAETQYF.